The sequence of this T cell receptor (beta chain) was determined in a study of blood T cell repertoires in COVID-19. Germline V gives CDR1 MDHEN, CDR2 SYDVKM. The CDR3 consists of 15 residues. V lost 3 bases and J lost 4, with 15 bases in between. In the source study's methods: Quantification of nucleated cells was approximated via reference gene primer amplification. TCRdb keeps only in-frame clones here, not all; method: immunoSEQ multiplex PCR. Clone size and V and J calls were adopted from that table, with D and trimming inferred from the DNA. The sample gives 150,000 to 200,000 clones, 83% of which show up once; around 6.1% is in the top ten.

The chain employs TRBV28 and TRBJ1-2; D is uncertain. What was sequenced was peripheral blood. This receptor was obtained from a woman aged 40 to 50 with acute or convalescent COVID-19. The CDR3 region has the DNA TGTGCCAGCAGTTTGAGGGCGCACACCCTCTATGGCTACACCTTC. Translation gives CASSLRAHTLYGYTF.